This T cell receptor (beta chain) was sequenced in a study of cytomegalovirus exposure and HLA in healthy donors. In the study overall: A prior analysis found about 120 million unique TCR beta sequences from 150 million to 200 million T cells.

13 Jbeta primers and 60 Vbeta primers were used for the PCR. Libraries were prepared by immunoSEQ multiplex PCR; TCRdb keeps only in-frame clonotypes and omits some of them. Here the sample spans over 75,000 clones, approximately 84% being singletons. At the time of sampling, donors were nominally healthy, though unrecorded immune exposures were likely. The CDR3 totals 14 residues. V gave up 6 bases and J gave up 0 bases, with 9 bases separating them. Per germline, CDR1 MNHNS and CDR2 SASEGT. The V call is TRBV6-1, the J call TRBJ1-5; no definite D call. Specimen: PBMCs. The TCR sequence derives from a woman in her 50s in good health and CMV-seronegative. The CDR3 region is CASSSYSSNQPQHF. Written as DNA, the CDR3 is TGTGCCAGCAGCAGTTACAGTAGCAATCAGCCCCAGCATTTT.